This entry features one T cell receptor (beta chain) sequence. Antigen unknown. Trimming pared 0 bases from V and 3 bases from J, leaving 7 bases between. This CDR3 has 13 residues. The germline gives CDR1 SGHDT, CDR2 YYEEEE. The data were taken from a study of CD8+ T cells in alopecia areata. Reverse transcribed after extraction, RNA yielded cDNA as the sequencing template. Clones were read by immunoSEQ multiplex PCR, and TCRdb kept only the in-frame ones, dropping some. Among about 190,000 clones listed, 50% to 60% were seen once. The treatment: oral pan-JAK inhibitor, 5-10 mg twice daily. Findings and caveats of the study: Numerous expanded lesional clones remained in scalp and blood during tofacitinib. Clarity of TCR sharing across patients fell short of that in mice, possibly HLA-related. Scalp samples also yield sequences from resident alphabeta T cells of normal skin.

This sequence was found in a human donor with alopecia areata. The rearrangement joins TRBV5-6 to TRBJ2-7, with D maybe TRBD2 (5 bases). Sequenced here: CD4+ T cells sorted from blood, sampled at week 4, from a patient treated with tofacitinib. The CDR3: CASSLGLYYEQYF. The CDR3 DNA reads TGTGCCAGCAGCTTGGGACTATACTACGAGCAGTACTTC.